The 5 T cell receptor beta chains below all came from one sample that was sequenced in a study of blood T cell repertoires in COVID-19. The method was immunoSEQ multiplex PCR; TCRdb's version includes in-frame clones alone and lacks a portion of them. The data contain about 80,000 clones, approximately 82% of them seen just once; the ten biggest clones take up 36%. The material sequenced was peripheral blood. The receptors shown here come from a woman aged 70-85 years with acute or convalescent COVID-19.

The chain joins TRBV9 to TRBJ2-1, with 9 bases lining up with TRBD2. The CDR3 consists of 15 residues. CDR1 is SGDLS, CDR2 YYNGEE, per germline. Trimming took 3 bases from V and 4 from J; bases not matched to a gene: 5. CDR3 in amino acids: CASSARLAEYNEQFF. Written as DNA, the CDR3 is TGTGCCAGCAGCGCCCGACTAGCGGAGTACAATGAGCAGTTCTTC.

The chain is built from TRBV5-1 and TRBJ1-2, with 9 bases that match TRBD1. Trimming cost V 5 bases and J 4 bases; bases outside gene matches: 12. The CDR3 is made up of 16 amino acids. From germline, CDR1 is SGHRS and CDR2 YFSETQ. CDR3 DNA: TGCGCCAGCAGTGATCTGGGGGGGACAGGGATCTATGGCTACACCTTC. Translating it yields CASSDLGGTGIYGYTF.

The chain is built from TRBV19 and TRBJ2-3; D unresolved. With 1 base removed from V and 1 base from J, the gap between germline ends came to 12 bases. This CDR3 has 16 amino acids. CDR1 is LNHDA and CDR2 is SQIVND in the germline V gene (reference sequence). In nucleotides, the CDR3 is TGTGCCAGTAGTATAGCCGGCGGCACGGGCACAGATACGCAGTATTTT. Translated, it gives CASSIAGGTGTDTQYF.

The V and J genes are TRBV27 and TRBJ2-1; TRBD1 is a possible D gene (6 bases). V dropped 6 bases and J dropped 3 bases, with 9 bases sitting between them. Germline values: CDR1 MNHEY, CDR2 SMNVEV (reference sequence). This CDR3 region has 13 residues. The CDR3 is CASRRGNYNEQFF. CDR3 DNA: TGTGCCAGCAGAAGGGGGAACTACAATGAGCAGTTCTTC.

This sequence joins TRBV10-1 and TRBJ1-2; D might be TRBD1 (6 bases). From germline, CDR1 is WNHNN and CDR2 SYGVQD (reference sequence). Trimming removed 7 bases at V and 5 bases at J, with 11 bases between. The CDR3 loop spans 12 amino acids. The CDR3 sequence is CASNTGQYGYTF. CDR3 in DNA: TGCGCCAGCAACACCGGACAGTATGGCTACACCTTC.